These T cell receptor beta chains were read from a single sample in a study of PD-L1 blockade in urothelial cancer. Method: immunoSEQ multiplex PCR; TCRdb's copy keeps in-frame clones and lacks some. This sample has more than 45,000 clones, with approximately 80% found just once. The material sequenced was PBMCs, taken around atezolizumab (anti-PD-L1) treatment. These TCRs come from an older man with urothelial cancer. Both conserved end residues are part of each CDR3. The D gene is left open where the match is weak. Part of the rows lack a size; the others show once, few, many or a class for expanded clones.

>TRBJ1-1|.|TRBV10-3|TRBD1
CATGTVGNTEAFF
TGTGCCACCGGGACAGTTGGAAACACTGAAGCTTTCTTT
>TRBJ2-1|.|TRBV15|TRBD2
CATSRDGRVNDEQFF
TGTGCCACCAGCAGAGATGGGAGGGTAAACGATGAGCAGTTCTTC
>TRBJ2-1|few|TRBV6-6|.
CASSTRGTANEQFF
TGTGCCAGCAGTACACGAGGGACTGCTAATGAGCAGTTCTTC
>TRBJ1-2|.|TRBV5-1|.
CASSLMPSSGGYTF
TGCGCCAGCAGCTTGATGCCATCTTCAGGGGGCTACACCTTC
>TRBJ1-3|once|TRBV28|.
CASSLTGHHSGNTIYF
TGTGCCAGCAGTTTAACAGGACACCACTCTGGAAACACCATATATTTT
>TRBJ1-1|.|TRBV18|.
CASSPERTLNTEAFF
TGTGCCAGCTCACCTGAGCGGACTCTGAACACTGAAGCTTTCTTT
>TRBJ2-1|.|TRBV11-3|TRBD2
CASSWGASGIYEQFF
TGTGCCAGCAGCTGGGGGGCTAGCGGGATCTATGAGCAGTTCTTC
>TRBJ2-5|.|TRBV29-1|.
CSVEGRGSESGHF
TGCAGCGTTGAAGGTCGCGGGTCAGAGTCTGGGCACTTC
>TRBJ1-5|.|TRBV19|.
CASSPSEGSNQPQHF
TGTGCCAGTAGTCCTTCGGAGGGAAGCAATCAGCCCCAGCATTTT
>TRBJ2-2|few|TRBV9|.
CASSGGEGELFF
TGTGCCAGCAGCGGGGGGGAGGGGGAGCTGTTTTTT
>TRBJ2-3|few|TRBV5-1|.
CASSLRTAPDTQYF
TGCGCCAGCAGCCTCCGGACAGCCCCAGATACGCAGTATTTT
>TRBJ1-1|.|TRBV28|.
CASTPGVRKKAFF
TGTGCCAGCACCCCGGGAGTAAGGAAAAAAGCTTTCTTT
>TRBJ1-3|.|TRBV28|.
CASSLLAAGNTIYF
TGTGCCAGCAGTTTACTGGCAGCTGGAAACACCATATATTTT
>TRBJ2-7|.|TRBV11-3|.
CASSLDGAREQYF
TGTGCCAGCAGCTTAGATGGGGCCCGGGAGCAGTACTTC
>TRBJ2-3|.|TRBV13|TRBD1
CASSFGTGGQDTQYF
TGTGCCAGCAGCTTCGGAACAGGGGGCCAGGATACGCAGTATTTT
>TRBJ2-2|once|TRBV9|TRBD2
CASSAPAGVVGELFF
TGTGCCAGCAGCGCCCCAGCGGGGGTGGTCGGGGAGCTGTTTTTT
>TRBJ2-1|.|TRBV28|TRBD2
CASSPTSGSYNEQFF
TGTGCCAGCAGTCCAACTAGCGGGAGCTACAATGAGCAGTTCTTC
>TRBJ1-1|.|TRBV5-1|.
CASSLEFRGADTEAFF
TGCGCCAGCAGCTTGGAATTTCGGGGGGCGGACACTGAAGCTTTCTTT
>TRBJ1-4|.|TRBV28|.
CASRLGTGTLEKLFF
TGTGCCAGCAGACTTGGTACCGGGACTTTAGAAAAACTGTTTTTT
>TRBJ1-3|once|TRBV10-3|TRBD1
CAIGQAIPSGNTIYF
TGTGCCATAGGACAGGCAATTCCCTCTGGAAACACCATATATTTT
>TRBJ1-1|.|TRBV30|.
CAWSEDREAFF
TGTGCCTGGAGTGAGGACAGAGAAGCTTTCTTT
>TRBJ1-2|.|TRBV7-9|TRBD1
CASSLAGGDSYGYTF
TGTGCCAGCAGCTTAGCTGGTGGGGACAGCTATGGCTACACCTTC
>TRBJ1-1|.|TRBV28|.
CASTYRNTEAFF
TGTGCCAGCACCTACAGAAACACTGAAGCTTTCTTT
>TRBJ2-7|.|TRBV13|.
CASSLDRSSYEQYF
TGTGCCAGCAGCTTAGACCGGAGCTCCTACGAGCAGTACTTC
>TRBJ2-3|.|TRBV5-4|TRBD1
CASSLTGTEPDTQYF
TGTGCCAGCAGCCTAACCGGGACAGAACCAGATACGCAGTATTTT
>TRBJ2-1|.|TRBV9|TRBD2
CASSVGRIAGGFEQFF
TGTGCCAGCAGCGTAGGTCGCATAGCGGGGGGTTTTGAGCAGTTCTTC
>TRBJ1-6|.|TRBV14|TRBD1
CASSLTRTGNSPLHF
TGTGCCAGCAGCCTAACTAGGACAGGGAATTCACCCCTCCACTTT
>TRBJ2-1|.|TRBV28|TRBD1
CASRTGTAPYNEQFF
TGTGCCAGCAGGACCGGGACAGCTCCCTACAATGAGCAGTTCTTC
>TRBJ1-1|.|TRBV11-3|.
CASSLGSGTEAFF
TGTGCCAGCAGCTTAGGTTCAGGCACTGAAGCTTTCTTT
>TRBJ2-3|.|TRBV7-2|TRBD1
CASSSTGTGVDTQYF
TGTGCCAGCAGCTCCACCGGGACAGGGGTGGATACGCAGTATTTT
>TRBJ1-5|.|TRBV28|.
CASSPDSFQPQHF
TGTGCCAGCAGCCCCGACAGTTTCCAGCCCCAGCATTTT
>TRBJ2-1|.|TRBV11-2|TRBD2
CASSTPTSGSLNHYNEQFF
TGTGCCAGCAGCACCCCGACTAGCGGGTCCCTTAACCACTACAATGAGCAGTTCTTC
>TRBJ2-1|.|TRBV5-1|TRBD1
CASSPGQSYNEQFF
TGCGCCAGCAGCCCGGGACAGTCCTACAATGAGCAGTTCTTC
>TRBJ2-1|few|TRBV7-7|.
CASSLDNGRGGEQFF
TGTGCTAGCAGCTTAGACAACGGGAGAGGAGGTGAGCAGTTCTTC
>TRBJ2-3|once|TRBV11-3|.
CASSLAFPTDTQYF
TGTGCCAGCAGCTTAGCTTTTCCCACAGATACGCAGTATTTT
>TRBJ1-2|.|TRBV13|.
CASSLESTGYTF
TGTGCCAGCAGCTTAGAGTCGACAGGCTACACCTTC
>TRBJ1-5|.|TRBV19|TRBD1
CASRGGRQPQHF
TGTGCCAGTAGAGGGGGCAGACAGCCCCAGCATTTT
>TRBJ2-5|.|TRBV4-1|.
CASSKQGEGRKTQYF
TGCGCCAGCAGCAAACAGGGGGAGGGTCGAAAGACCCAGTACTTC
>TRBJ2-1|.|TRBV9|TRBD2
CASSVGGTSDHEQFF
TGTGCCAGCAGCGTAGGAGGGACTAGCGATCATGAGCAGTTCTTC
>TRBJ1-3|many|TRBV7-3|.
CASSPGISGNTIYF
TGTGCCAGCAGTCCGGGGATCTCTGGAAACACCATATATTTT
>TRBJ1-1|.|TRBV7-9|TRBD1
CASSLAGTGWVGTEAFF
TGTGCCAGCAGCTTAGCTGGGACAGGGTGGGTTGGCACTGAAGCTTTCTTT
>TRBJ2-4|.|TRBV5-8|TRBD2
CASSLDGGRRSKNIQYF
TGTGCCAGCAGCTTGGACGGCGGGAGGAGGTCCAAAAACATTCAGTACTTC
>TRBJ2-1|.|TRBV25-1|.
CASSEEGGVSFYNEQFF
TGTGCCAGCAGTGAAGAAGGGGGTGTCAGTTTCTACAATGAGCAGTTCTTC
>TRBJ1-1|.|TRBV2|.
CASTRGGENTEAFF
TGTGCCAGCACCAGGGGAGGGGAGAACACTGAAGCTTTCTTT
>TRBJ2-6|.|TRBV5-6|TRBD1
CASSVTGTGESGANVLTF
TGTGCCAGCAGCGTGACGGGGACAGGGGAATCTGGGGCCAACGTCCTGACTTTC
>TRBJ2-3|.|TRBV9|.
CASSVVAGPTDTQYF
TGTGCCAGCAGCGTGGTGGCGGGCCCCACAGATACGCAGTATTTT
>TRBJ2-6|.|TRBV11-3|.
CASFQGSGANVLTF
TGTGCCAGCTTCCAGGGGTCTGGGGCCAACGTCCTGACTTTC
>TRBJ2-6|.|TRBV7-9|.
CASSRIASRLSSGANVLTF
TGTGCCAGCAGCCGAATAGCCAGTCGCCTGAGCTCTGGGGCCAACGTCCTGACTTTC